Shown below are 27 T cell receptor beta chains from a single sample sequenced in a study of cytomegalovirus exposure and HLA in healthy donors. PCR used 60 Vbeta primers and 13 Jbeta primers. Clones were read by immunoSEQ multiplex PCR, and TCRdb kept only the in-frame ones, dropping some. Here the sample spans 150,000 to 200,000 clones, approximately 83% being singletons. Material for sequencing was PBMCs. The receptors were gathered from a man aged 18 to 30 in good health and CMV-seropositive.

The chain carries TRBV11-2 and TRBJ1-2, with D tentatively TRBD1 (6 bases). The germline V gene has CDR1 SGHAT and CDR2 FQNNGV. This CDR3 spans 14 amino acids. With 5 bases removed from V and 2 bases from J, the gap between germline ends came to 12 bases. The CDR3 reads CASSPGTINYGYTF. In DNA, the CDR3 is TGTGCCAGCAGCCCCGGGACAATAAACTATGGCTACACCTTC. Together with reference TRBV11-2 and TRBJ1-2, the CDR3 gives the full variable domain: EAGVAQSPRYKIIEKRQSVAFWCNPISGHATLYWYQQILGQGPKLLIQFQNNGVVDDSQLPKDRFSAERLKGVDSTLKIQPAKLEDSAVYLCASSPGTINYGYTFGSGTRLTVV.

This rearrangement joins TRBV7-2 to TRBJ2-4; possible D gene TRBD2, 6 bases. V lost 2 bases and J lost 6, with 17 bases in between. The CDR3 extends over 16 amino acids. Germline assignment: CDR1 SGHTA and CDR2 FQGNSA. The CDR3 DNA sequence: TGTGCCAGCAGCTTATCCCCATTGGGGGGACGAAACATTCAGTACTTC. Its protein is CASSLSPLGGRNIQYF.

The CDR3 sequence: CAISESGSNSPLHF. The CDR3 DNA sequence: TGTGCCATCAGTGAGTCGGGCAGCAATTCACCCCTCCACTTT. This chain joins TRBV10-3 and TRBJ1-6; the D is unclear. Germline CDR1 is ENHRY and CDR2 is SYGVKD. The CDR3 runs 14 residues. V lost 0 bases to trimming and J lost 7 bases, with 7 bases between them.

The chain recombines TRBV18 with TRBJ1-1; no firm D call. CDR1 KGHSH and CDR2 LQKENI come from the germline V gene. Trimming removed 3 bases from V and 1 base from J, with 6 bases in between. This CDR3 contains 13 residues. The CDR3: CASSPYPNTEAFF. CDR3 bases: TGTGCCAGCTCACCGTATCCGAACACTGAAGCTTTCTTT.

This clone was recorded only once. This CDR3 reads CASSFAGGLVDYEQYF. CDR3 in DNA: TGTGCCAGCAGCTTCGCAGGGGGCCTTGTCGATTACGAGCAGTACTTC. The rearrangement links TRBV5-6 to TRBJ2-7, with 8 bases lining up with TRBD1. This CDR3 has 16 amino acids. CDR1 SGHDT and CDR2 YYEEEE come from the germline V gene. V lost 2 bases and J lost 4; bases outside the gene matches: 11. The full variable domain, completed using reference TRBV5-6 and TRBJ2-7, is DAGVTQSPTHLIKTRGQQVTLRCSPKSGHDTVSWYQQALGQGPQFIFQYYEEEERQRGNFPDRFSGHQFPNYSSELNVNALLLGDSALYLCASSFAGGLVDYEQYFGPGTRLTVT.

This sequence joins TRBV27 and TRBJ1-6, with 10 bases lining up with TRBD1. The CDR3 consists of 15 residues. The trim removed 0 bases at V and 7 bases at J, leaving 0 bases unmatched. CDR1 is MNHEY and CDR2 is SMNVEV in the germline V gene (reference sequence). The CDR3 DNA follows: TGTGCCAGCAGTTTATCGGGACAGGGGAATTCACCCCTCCACTTT. Translating it yields CASSLSGQGNSPLHF.

Concerning this clone itself: Other nucleotide sequences in the sample specify the same CDR3. The chain recombines TRBV30 with TRBJ1-1; TRBD1 agrees at 8 bases. CDR3 length: 16 amino acids. CDR1 and CDR2 from the germline V gene are GTSNPN and SVGIG (reference sequence). The J segment lost 4 bases and the V segment lost 5 bases, leaving 15 bases of the junction unmatched. CDR3 DNA sequence: TGTGCCTGGCTCCTCAGCCGGACAGGGTCAAGCACTGAAGCTTTCTTT. Protein sequence: CAWLLSRTGSSTEAFF.

The genes are TRBV5-8 and TRBJ1-2; TRBD1 is a possible D gene (5 bases). CDR1 is SGHTS, CDR2 YDEGEE, per germline. The CDR3 contains 12 residues. The V and J ends lost 4 bases and 10 bases respectively, with 14 bases between them. The CDR3 DNA follows: TGTGCCAGCAGCCCATGGGGGGTTTACTACACCTTC. This gives the protein CASSPWGVYYTF.

This chain links TRBV4-2 with TRBJ2-5; the match to TRBD2 covers 14 bases. V lost 1 base, J lost 5 bases, and 12 bases stayed unmatched. The CDR3 length is 19 residues. CDR1 is LGHNA and CDR2 is YNFKEQ in the germline V gene. The CDR3 bases are TGTGCCAGCAGCCAAGGCCCCGCAACATGGACTAGCGGGGGGGAGACCCAGTACTTC. It codes for CASSQGPATWTSGGETQYF.

This sequence joins TRBV6-1 and TRBJ1-4; the D is unclear. The CDR3 totals 17 residues. Germline V CDR1 and CDR2: MNHNS, SASEGT. Deletions cut 1 base from V and 8 bases from J, with 20 bases between. The CDR3 coding sequence is TGTGCCAGCAGTGAAGATCTTAGGCGCGGGGTTCAAGAAAAACTGTTTTTT. As protein: CASSEDLRRGVQEKLFF.

In regard to this clone: A junction boundary mismatches the germline segment, possibly from a read error. The chain combines TRBV7-9 with TRBJ1-2; no reliable D call. Germline CDR1 SEHNR, CDR2 FQNEAQ (reference sequence). The CDR3 contains 11 residues. The CDR3 nucleotides are TGTTCCAGCAGCTCGGAGGTTGGCTACACCTTC. It codes for CSSSSEVGYTF.

The V and J genes are TRBV6-5 and TRBJ1-2; no reliable D call. This CDR3 spans 14 amino acids. CDR1 is MNHEY, CDR2 SVGAGI, per germline. Trimming stripped 6 bases from V and 2 bases from J, with 13 bases between. CDR3 protein: CASRSRNVNYGYTF. As DNA, the CDR3 is TGTGCCAGCAGGTCGCGCAACGTGAACTATGGCTACACCTTC.

V is TRBV2 and J is TRBJ1-1, with D unclear. The CDR3 covers 14 residues. CDR1 is SNHLY, CDR2 FYNNEI, per germline. The V and J ends lost 7 bases and 5 bases respectively, with 17 bases between them. The DNA of the CDR3 is TGTGCCAGCAACCAGTCCCCGGGGAATACTGAAGCTTTCTTT. It translates to CASNQSPGNTEAFF.

This rearrangement joins TRBV11-2 to TRBJ1-5; 7 bases line up with TRBD1. The CDR3 totals 13 residues. V shed 5 bases and J 5 bases; nucleotides not matched to a gene: 3. Germline-derived CDR1 and CDR2 are SGHAT and FQNNGV. Written as DNA, the CDR3 is TGTGCCAGCAGCCAGACAGGGCATCAGCCCCAGCATTTT. Its protein product is CASSQTGHQPQHF.

The V and J genes are TRBV29-1 and TRBJ1-5; D ambiguous. CDR1 and CDR2 from the germline V gene are SQVTM and ANQGSEA. The V end lost 4 bases, the J end lost 3 bases, and 10 bases lay between the germline ends. The CDR3 is 13 residues long. The CDR3 is CSVGGGNNQPQHF. The CDR3 coding sequence is TGCAGCGTTGGGGGAGGTAACAATCAGCCCCAGCATTTT. Looking up the rest from reference TRBV29-1 and TRBJ1-5 gives the full variable domain: SAVISQKPSRDICQRGTSLTIQCQVDSQVTMMFWYRQQPGQSLTLIATANQGSEATYESGFVIDKFPISRPNLTFSTLTVSNMSPEDSSIYLCSVGGGNNQPQHFGDGTRLSIL.

V and J are TRBV5-1 and TRBJ2-3, with D unclear. The CDR3 contains 14 residues. Between the trimmed V and J ends, which lost 4 bases and 4 bases, there was a span of 13 bases. Germline CDR1 and CDR2: SGHRS and YFSETQ. The CDR3 region is CASSGVAMSDTQYF. CDR3 DNA: TGCGCCAGCAGCGGTGTCGCGATGTCAGATACGCAGTATTTT. Using reference TRBV5-1 and TRBJ2-3 for the parts outside the CDR3, the full variable domain is KAGVTQTPRYLIKTRGQQVTLSCSPISGHRSVSWYQQTPGQGLQFLFEYFSETQRNKGNFPGRFSGRQFSNSRSEMNVSTLELGDSALYLCASSGVAMSDTQYFGPGTRLTVL.

The chain has TRBV7-6 and TRBJ2-1; 13 positions match TRBD2. The CDR3 has 17 residues. The V segment lost 4 bases and the J segment 3 bases; nucleotides outside the gene matches: 6. CDR1 SGHVS and CDR2 FNYEAQ come from the germline V gene. CDR3 sequence reads: CASSSEGLAGLYNEQFF. The CDR3 DNA reads TGTGCCAGCAGCTCCGAGGGACTAGCGGGGCTCTACAATGAGCAGTTCTTC.

This chain links TRBV5-4 with TRBJ1-3, with TRBD1 matching 9 bases. The V and J ends lost 3 bases and 2 bases, in that order; junction bases with no gene match: 3. The CDR3 is 15 amino acids. From germline, CDR1 is SGHNT and CDR2 YYREEE (reference sequence). The CDR3 loop is CASSSYRGPGNTIYF. CDR3 bases: TGTGCCAGCAGCTCCTACAGGGGGCCTGGAAACACCATATATTTT. Full variable domain (rest looked up from reference TRBV5-4 and TRBJ1-3): ETGVTQSPTHLIKTRGQQVTLRCSSQSGHNTVSWYQQALGQGPQFIFQYYREEENGRGNFPPRFSGLQFPNYSSELNVNALELDDSALYLCASSSYRGPGNTIYFGEGSWLTVV.

This clone was recorded a few times. The chain employs TRBV5-1 and TRBJ1-2; D is unresolved. Trimming took 4 bases from V and 6 from J, leaving 13 bases between them. From germline, CDR1 is SGHRS and CDR2 YFSETQ. This CDR3 is 13 amino acids long. The DNA of the CDR3 is TGCGCCAGCAGCCGGGGAGGGAACGATGGCTACACCTTC. It codes for CASSRGGNDGYTF. Supplemented by reference TRBV5-1 and TRBJ1-2, the full variable domain reads KAGVTQTPRYLIKTRGQQVTLSCSPISGHRSVSWYQQTPGQGLQFLFEYFSETQRNKGNFPGRFSGRQFSNSRSEMNVSTLELGDSALYLCASSRGGNDGYTFGSGTRLTVV.

This clone was observed a few times. This rearrangement joins TRBV19 to TRBJ2-1; 9 bases align to TRBD2. The CDR3 totals 15 residues. Per the germline V gene, CDR1 is LNHDA and CDR2 is SQIVND (reference sequence). Trimming removed 5 bases from V and 6 bases from J; junction bases left unmatched: 8. The CDR3 spells CASSRSGGTTNEQFF. CDR3 bases: TGTGCCAGTAGTCGGAGCGGGGGGACGACCAATGAGCAGTTCTTC.

The chain combines TRBV9 with TRBJ2-5; TRBD2 aligns across 7 bases. Per the germline V gene, CDR1 is SGDLS and CDR2 is YYNGEE. V trimming: 0 bases; J trimming: 4 bases; junction bases outside the gene matches: 9. CDR3 length: 16 residues. CDR3 coding DNA: TGTGCCAGCAGCGTAGAGGTTGGCGGGGGTGGAGAGACCCAGTACTTC. This translates into CASSVEVGGGGETQYF.

The chain combines TRBV11-3 with TRBJ2-1; possibly TRBD1 for D (6 bases). V lost 3 bases to trimming and J lost 5 bases, with 8 bases between them. Germline assignment: CDR1 SGHNT and CDR2 YENEEA. There are 13 residues in the CDR3. The CDR3 DNA sequence: TGTGCCAGCAGCTTGGACAGAGACAATGAGCAGTTCTTC. It encodes CASSLDRDNEQFF.

The rearrangement joins TRBV6-5 to TRBJ2-4; D is possibly TRBD2 (5 bases). V lost 0 bases to trimming and J lost 4 bases, with 10 bases between them. Germline-derived CDR1 and CDR2 are MNHEY and SVGAGI. This CDR3 spans 15 amino acids. The CDR3 is CASSYSRVVKNIQYF. For the CDR3, the DNA is TGTGCCAGCAGTTACTCGAGGGTGGTTAAAAACATTCAGTACTTC.

The rearrangement links TRBV7-6 to TRBJ2-1, with a weak D call TRBD1 (5 bases). In germline, CDR1 is SGHVS, CDR2 FNYEAQ. The CDR3 contains 15 residues. The V gene lost 1 base and the J gene lost 4 bases, with 11 bases spanning the gap. CDR3 nucleotide sequence: TGTGCCAGCAGCTTAGGGCACAGGTTTTACAATGAGCAGTTCTTC. It specifies CASSLGHRFYNEQFF.

This clone was seen just once. The rearrangement links TRBV5-4 to TRBJ2-5, with D hard to call. CDR1 is SGHNT, CDR2 YYREEE, per germline (reference sequence). V lost 2 bases, J lost 5 bases, and 7 bases lay in between. This CDR3 is 12 amino acids long. CDR3 protein: CASSFKRETQYF. The DNA of the CDR3 is TGTGCCAGCAGCTTCAAGAGGGAGACCCAGTACTTC.

The chain joins TRBV19 to TRBJ1-1; tentative D call: TRBD1 (6 bases). Looked up from germline, CDR1 is LNHDA and CDR2 is SQIVND (reference sequence). The CDR3 consists of 19 residues. Trimming stripped 3 bases from V and 2 bases from J, with 25 bases between. CDR3 bases: TGTGCCAGTAGTATTAAGTATGGCCGGGGGGCAGGGGTTAACACTGAAGCTTTCTTT. Its protein is CASSIKYGRGAGVNTEAFF.

The genes are TRBV7-6 and TRBJ2-7; TRBD2 matches at 7 bases. The trim removed 1 base at V and 3 bases at J, leaving 6 bases unmatched. The CDR3 is 15 amino acids. Germline assignment: CDR1 SGHVS and CDR2 FNYEAQ. CDR3 sequence (DNA): TGTGCCAGCAGCTTAGGGTCCGCTAGCGGCTACGAGCAGTACTTC. It specifies CASSLGSASGYEQYF.